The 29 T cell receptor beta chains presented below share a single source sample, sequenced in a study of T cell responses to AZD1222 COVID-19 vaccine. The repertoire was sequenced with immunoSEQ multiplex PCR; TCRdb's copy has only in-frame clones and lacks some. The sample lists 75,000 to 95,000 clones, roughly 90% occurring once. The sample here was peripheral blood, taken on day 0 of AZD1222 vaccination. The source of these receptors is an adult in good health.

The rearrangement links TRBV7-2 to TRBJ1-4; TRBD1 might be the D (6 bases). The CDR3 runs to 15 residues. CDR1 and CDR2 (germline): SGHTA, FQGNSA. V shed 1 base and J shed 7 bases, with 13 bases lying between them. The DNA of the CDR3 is TGTGCCAGCAGCTTAGGTCGGGGGGCTGGTGAAAAACTGTTTTTT. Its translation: CASSLGRGAGEKLFF. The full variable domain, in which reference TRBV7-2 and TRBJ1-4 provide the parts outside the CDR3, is GAGVSQSPSNKVTEKGKDVELRCDPISGHTALYWYRQSLGQGLEFLIYFQGNSAPDKSGLPSDRFSAERTGGSVSTLTIQRTQQEDSAVYLCASSLGRGAGEKLFFGSGTQLSVL.

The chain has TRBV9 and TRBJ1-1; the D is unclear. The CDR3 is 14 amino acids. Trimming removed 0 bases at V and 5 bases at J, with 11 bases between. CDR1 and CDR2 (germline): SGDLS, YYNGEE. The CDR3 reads CASSVVSSGTEAFF. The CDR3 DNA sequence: TGTGCCAGCAGCGTAGTGTCATCCGGGACTGAAGCTTTCTTT. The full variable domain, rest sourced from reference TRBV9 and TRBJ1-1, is DSGVTQTPKHLITATGQRVTLRCSPRSGDLSVYWYQQSLDQGLQFLIQYYNGEERAKGNILERFSAQQFPDLHSELNLSSLELGDSALYFCASSVVSSGTEAFFGQGTRLTVV.

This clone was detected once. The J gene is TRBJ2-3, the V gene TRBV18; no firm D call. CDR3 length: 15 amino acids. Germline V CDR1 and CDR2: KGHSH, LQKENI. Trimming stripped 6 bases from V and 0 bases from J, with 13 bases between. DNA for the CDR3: TGTGCCAGCTCGATGCTAGAGGCTAGCACAGATACGCAGTATTTT. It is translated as CASSMLEASTDTQYF.

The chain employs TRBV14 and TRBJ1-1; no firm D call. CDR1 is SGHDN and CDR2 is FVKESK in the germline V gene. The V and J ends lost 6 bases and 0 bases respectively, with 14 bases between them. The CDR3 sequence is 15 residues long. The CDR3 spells CASRSFSLLNTEAFF. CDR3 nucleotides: TGTGCCAGCAGGAGTTTTAGCCTCCTGAACACTGAAGCTTTCTTT.

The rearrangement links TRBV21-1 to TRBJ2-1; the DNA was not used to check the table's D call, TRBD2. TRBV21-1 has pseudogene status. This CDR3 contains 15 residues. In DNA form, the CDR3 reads TGTGCCAGCGGCTTAGCGGGAGGCTCCTACAATGAGCAGTTCTTC. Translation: CASGLAGGSYNEQFF.

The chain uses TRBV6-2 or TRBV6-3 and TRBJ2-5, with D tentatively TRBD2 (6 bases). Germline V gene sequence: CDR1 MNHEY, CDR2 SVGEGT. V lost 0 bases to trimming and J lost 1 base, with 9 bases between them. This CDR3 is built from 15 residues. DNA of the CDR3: TGTGCCAGCAGTTACTCCGGGGGAACCCAAGAGACCCAGTACTTC. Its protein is CASSYSGGTQETQYF.

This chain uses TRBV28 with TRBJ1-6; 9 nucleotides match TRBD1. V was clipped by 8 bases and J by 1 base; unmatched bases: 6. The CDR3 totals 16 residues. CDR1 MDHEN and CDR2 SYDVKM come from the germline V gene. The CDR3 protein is CASAPQGASYNSPLHF. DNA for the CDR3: TGTGCCAGCGCCCCACAGGGGGCTTCCTATAATTCACCCCTCCACTTT.

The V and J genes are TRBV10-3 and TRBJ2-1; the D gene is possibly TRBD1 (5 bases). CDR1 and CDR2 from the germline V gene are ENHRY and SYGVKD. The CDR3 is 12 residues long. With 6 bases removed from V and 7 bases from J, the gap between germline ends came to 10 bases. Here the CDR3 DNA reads TGTGCCATCAGCCTGACAGTAAATGAGCAGTTCTTC. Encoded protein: CAISLTVNEQFF.

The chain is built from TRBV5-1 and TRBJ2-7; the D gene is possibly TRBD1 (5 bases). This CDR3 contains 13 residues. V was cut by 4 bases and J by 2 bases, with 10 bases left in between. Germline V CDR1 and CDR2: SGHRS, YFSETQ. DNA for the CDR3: TGCGCCAGCAGCCTAACGACAGCCTACGAGCAGTACTTC. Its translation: CASSLTTAYEQYF.

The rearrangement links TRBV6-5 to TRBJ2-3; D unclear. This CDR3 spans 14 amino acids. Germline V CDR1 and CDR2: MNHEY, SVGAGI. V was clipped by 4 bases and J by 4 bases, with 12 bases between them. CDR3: CASSSRPPPDTQYF. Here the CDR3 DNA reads TGTGCCAGCAGTTCCCGACCCCCCCCAGATACGCAGTATTTT.

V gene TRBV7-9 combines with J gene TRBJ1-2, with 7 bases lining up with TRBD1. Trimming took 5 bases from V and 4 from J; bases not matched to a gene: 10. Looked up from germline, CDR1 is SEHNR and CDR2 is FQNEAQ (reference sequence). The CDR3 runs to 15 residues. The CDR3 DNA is TGTGCCAGCAGCACCTCGACAGGGTACGGCTATGGCTACACCTTC. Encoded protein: CASSTSTGYGYGYTF. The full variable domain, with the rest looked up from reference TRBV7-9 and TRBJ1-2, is DTGVSQNPRHKITKRGQNVTFRCDPISEHNRLYWYRQTLGQGPEFLTYFQNEAQLEKSRLLSDRFSAERPKGSFSTLEIQRTEQGDSAMYLCASSTSTGYGYGYTFGSGTRLTVV.

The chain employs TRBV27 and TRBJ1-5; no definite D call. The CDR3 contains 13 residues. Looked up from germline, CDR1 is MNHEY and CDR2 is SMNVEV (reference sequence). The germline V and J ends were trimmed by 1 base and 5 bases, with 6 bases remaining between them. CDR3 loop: CASSLWADQPQHF. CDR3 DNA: TGTGCCAGCAGTTTATGGGCGGATCAGCCCCAGCATTTT.

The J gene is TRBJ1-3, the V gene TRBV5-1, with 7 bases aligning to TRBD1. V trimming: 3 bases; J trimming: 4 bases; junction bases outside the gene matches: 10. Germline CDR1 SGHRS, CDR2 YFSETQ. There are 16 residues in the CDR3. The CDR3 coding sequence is TGCGCCAGCAGCTCCGGCCACACAGGGGAAGGAAACACCATATATTTT. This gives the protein CASSSGHTGEGNTIYF.

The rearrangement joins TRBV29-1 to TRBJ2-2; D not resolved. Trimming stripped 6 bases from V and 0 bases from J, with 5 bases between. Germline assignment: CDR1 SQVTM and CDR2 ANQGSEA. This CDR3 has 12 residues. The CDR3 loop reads CSVTPNTGELFF. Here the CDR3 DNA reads TGCAGCGTCACCCCGAACACCGGGGAGCTGTTTTTT.

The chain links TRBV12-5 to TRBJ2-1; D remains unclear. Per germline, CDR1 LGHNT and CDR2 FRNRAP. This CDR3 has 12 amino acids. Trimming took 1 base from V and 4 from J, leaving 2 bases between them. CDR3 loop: CASGLGYNEQFF. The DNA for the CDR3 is TGTGCTAGTGGTTTGGGTTACAATGAGCAGTTCTTC.

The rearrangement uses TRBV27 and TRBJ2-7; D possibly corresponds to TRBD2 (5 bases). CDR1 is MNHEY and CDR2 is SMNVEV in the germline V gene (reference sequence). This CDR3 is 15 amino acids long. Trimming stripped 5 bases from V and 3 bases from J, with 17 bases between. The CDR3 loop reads CASSPRNPSGYEQYF. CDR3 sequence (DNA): TGTGCCAGCAGTCCAAGGAACCCAAGCGGCTACGAGCAGTACTTC.

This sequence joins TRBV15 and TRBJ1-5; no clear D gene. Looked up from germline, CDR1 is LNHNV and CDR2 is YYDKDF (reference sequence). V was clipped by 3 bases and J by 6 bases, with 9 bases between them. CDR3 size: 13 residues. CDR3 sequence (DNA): TGTGCCACCAGCAGTCACCCGGGTCAGCCCCAGCATTTT. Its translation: CATSSHPGQPQHF.

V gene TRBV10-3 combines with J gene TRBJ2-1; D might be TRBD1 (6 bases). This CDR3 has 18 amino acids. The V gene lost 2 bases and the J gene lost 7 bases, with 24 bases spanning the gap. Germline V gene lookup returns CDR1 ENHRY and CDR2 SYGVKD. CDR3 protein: CAISETLSVGGSGNEQFF. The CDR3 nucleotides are TGTGCCATCAGTGAGACCCTCAGCGTAGGGGGAAGCGGTAATGAGCAGTTCTTC.

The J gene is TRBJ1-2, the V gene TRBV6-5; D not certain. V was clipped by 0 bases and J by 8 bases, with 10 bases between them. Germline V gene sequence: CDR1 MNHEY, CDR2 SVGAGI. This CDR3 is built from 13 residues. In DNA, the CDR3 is TGTGCCAGCAGTTACTCGGCAATTGGGGGCTACACCTTC. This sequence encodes CASSYSAIGGYTF.

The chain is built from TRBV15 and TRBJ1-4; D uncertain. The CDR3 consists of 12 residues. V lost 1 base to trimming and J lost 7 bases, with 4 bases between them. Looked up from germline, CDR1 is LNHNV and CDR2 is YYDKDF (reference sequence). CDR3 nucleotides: TGTGCCACCAGCAGAGTACGTGAAAAACTGTTTTTT. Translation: CATSRVREKLFF. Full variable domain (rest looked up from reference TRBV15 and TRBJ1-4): DAMVIQNPRYQVTQFGKPVTLSCSQTLNHNVMYWYQQKSSQAPKLLFHYYDKDFNNEADTPDNFQSRRPNTSFCFLDIRSPGLGDTAMYLCATSRVREKLFFGSGTQLSVL.

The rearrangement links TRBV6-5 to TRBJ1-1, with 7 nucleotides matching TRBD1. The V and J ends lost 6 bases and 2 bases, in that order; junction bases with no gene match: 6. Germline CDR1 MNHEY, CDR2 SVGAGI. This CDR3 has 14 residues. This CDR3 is CASSWDRLNTEAFF. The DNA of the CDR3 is TGTGCCAGCAGCTGGGACAGACTAAACACTGAAGCTTTCTTT.

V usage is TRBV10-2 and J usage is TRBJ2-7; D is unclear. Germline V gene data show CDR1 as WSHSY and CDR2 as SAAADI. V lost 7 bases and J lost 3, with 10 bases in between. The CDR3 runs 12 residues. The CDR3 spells CASTNNFYEQYF. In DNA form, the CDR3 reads TGCGCCAGCACCAACAATTTCTACGAGCAGTACTTC.

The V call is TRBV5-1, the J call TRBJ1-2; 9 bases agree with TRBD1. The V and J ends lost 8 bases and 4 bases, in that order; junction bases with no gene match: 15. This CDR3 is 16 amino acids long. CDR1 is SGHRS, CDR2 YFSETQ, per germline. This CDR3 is CASQASGTGRSYGYTF. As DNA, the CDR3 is TGCGCCAGTCAAGCCAGTGGGACAGGGAGAAGCTATGGCTACACCTTC.

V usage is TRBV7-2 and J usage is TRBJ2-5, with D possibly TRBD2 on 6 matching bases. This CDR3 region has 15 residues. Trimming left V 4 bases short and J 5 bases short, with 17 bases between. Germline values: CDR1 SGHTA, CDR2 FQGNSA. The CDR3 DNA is TGTGCCAGCAGCTCCACGGGCGGGGAGATTGAGACCCAGTACTTC. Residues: CASSSTGGEIETQYF.

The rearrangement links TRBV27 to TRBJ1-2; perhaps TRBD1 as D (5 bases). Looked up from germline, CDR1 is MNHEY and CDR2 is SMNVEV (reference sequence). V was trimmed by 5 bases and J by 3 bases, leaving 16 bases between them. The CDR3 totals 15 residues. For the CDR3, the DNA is TGTGCCAGCAGTCCCAGGGTGGGGGAGTACTATGGCTACACCTTC. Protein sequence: CASSPRVGEYYGYTF.

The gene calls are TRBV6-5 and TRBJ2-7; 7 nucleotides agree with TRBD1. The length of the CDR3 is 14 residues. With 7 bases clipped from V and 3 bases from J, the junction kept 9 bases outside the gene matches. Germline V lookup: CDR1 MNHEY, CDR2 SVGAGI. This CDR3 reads CASTPTGSNYEQYF. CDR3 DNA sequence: TGTGCCAGCACTCCGACAGGGTCAAACTACGAGCAGTACTTC.

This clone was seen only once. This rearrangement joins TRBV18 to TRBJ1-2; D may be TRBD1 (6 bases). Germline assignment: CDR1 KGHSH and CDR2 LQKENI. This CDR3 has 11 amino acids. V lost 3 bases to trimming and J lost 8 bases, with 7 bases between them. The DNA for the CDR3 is TGTGCCAGCTCACCTGGACAGGGCTACACCTTC. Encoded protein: CASSPGQGYTF.

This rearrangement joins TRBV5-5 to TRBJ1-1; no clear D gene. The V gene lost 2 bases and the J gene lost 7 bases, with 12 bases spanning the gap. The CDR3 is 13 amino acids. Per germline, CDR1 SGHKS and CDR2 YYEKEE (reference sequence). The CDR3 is CASSFRVYGEAFF. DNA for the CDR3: TGTGCCAGCAGCTTCCGGGTTTATGGTGAAGCTTTCTTT.

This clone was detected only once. This CDR3 reads CASSPGDSGFILGYTF. CDR3 nucleotides: TGTGCCAGCAGCCCCGGTGATTCGGGATTCATTCTTGGCTACACCTTC. The chain employs TRBV7-9 and TRBJ1-2; D gene uncertain. Per the germline V gene, CDR1 is SEHNR and CDR2 is FQNEAQ (reference sequence). The V and J ends lost 5 bases and 7 bases respectively, with 23 bases between them. This CDR3 has 16 amino acids.